This TCR beta chain was captured in a study of blood T cell repertoires in COVID-19. Study summary: T cells, B-cell-depleted T cells, or PBMCs supplied cDNA or gDNA.

Method: immunoSEQ multiplex PCR; TCRdb's copy keeps in-frame clones and lacks some. The table shows around 190,000 clones, with 88% occurring only once. Germline CDR1 reads SGHTS; CDR2 reads YDEGEE. CDR3 length equals 15 residues. The trim removed 2 bases at V and 5 bases at J, leaving 8 bases unmatched. Sequenced sample: peripheral blood. The TCR comes from a man aged 18 to 35 with active or convalescent COVID-19. The V gene is TRBV5-8, the J gene TRBJ2-3; the match to TRBD1 covers 7 bases. The CDR3 DNA reads TGTGCCAGCAGCTTTAGACAGGGATCCGGAGATACGCAGTATTTT. Its protein product is CASSFRQGSGDTQYF.